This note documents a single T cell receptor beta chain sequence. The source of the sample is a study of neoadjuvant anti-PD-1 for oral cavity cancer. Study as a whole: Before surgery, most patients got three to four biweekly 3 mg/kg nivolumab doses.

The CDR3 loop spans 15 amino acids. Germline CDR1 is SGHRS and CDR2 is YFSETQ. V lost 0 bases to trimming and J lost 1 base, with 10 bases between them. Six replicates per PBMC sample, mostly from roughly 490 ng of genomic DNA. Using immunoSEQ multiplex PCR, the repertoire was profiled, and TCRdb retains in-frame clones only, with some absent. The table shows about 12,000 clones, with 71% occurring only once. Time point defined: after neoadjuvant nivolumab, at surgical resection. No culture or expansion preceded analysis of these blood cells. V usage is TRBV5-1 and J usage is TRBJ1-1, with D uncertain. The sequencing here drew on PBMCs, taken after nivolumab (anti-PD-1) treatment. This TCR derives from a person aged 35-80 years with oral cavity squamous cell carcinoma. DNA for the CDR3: TGCGCCAGCAGCTTGGTAGCCGGAACGAACACTGAAGCTTTCTTT. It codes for CASSLVAGTNTEAFF.